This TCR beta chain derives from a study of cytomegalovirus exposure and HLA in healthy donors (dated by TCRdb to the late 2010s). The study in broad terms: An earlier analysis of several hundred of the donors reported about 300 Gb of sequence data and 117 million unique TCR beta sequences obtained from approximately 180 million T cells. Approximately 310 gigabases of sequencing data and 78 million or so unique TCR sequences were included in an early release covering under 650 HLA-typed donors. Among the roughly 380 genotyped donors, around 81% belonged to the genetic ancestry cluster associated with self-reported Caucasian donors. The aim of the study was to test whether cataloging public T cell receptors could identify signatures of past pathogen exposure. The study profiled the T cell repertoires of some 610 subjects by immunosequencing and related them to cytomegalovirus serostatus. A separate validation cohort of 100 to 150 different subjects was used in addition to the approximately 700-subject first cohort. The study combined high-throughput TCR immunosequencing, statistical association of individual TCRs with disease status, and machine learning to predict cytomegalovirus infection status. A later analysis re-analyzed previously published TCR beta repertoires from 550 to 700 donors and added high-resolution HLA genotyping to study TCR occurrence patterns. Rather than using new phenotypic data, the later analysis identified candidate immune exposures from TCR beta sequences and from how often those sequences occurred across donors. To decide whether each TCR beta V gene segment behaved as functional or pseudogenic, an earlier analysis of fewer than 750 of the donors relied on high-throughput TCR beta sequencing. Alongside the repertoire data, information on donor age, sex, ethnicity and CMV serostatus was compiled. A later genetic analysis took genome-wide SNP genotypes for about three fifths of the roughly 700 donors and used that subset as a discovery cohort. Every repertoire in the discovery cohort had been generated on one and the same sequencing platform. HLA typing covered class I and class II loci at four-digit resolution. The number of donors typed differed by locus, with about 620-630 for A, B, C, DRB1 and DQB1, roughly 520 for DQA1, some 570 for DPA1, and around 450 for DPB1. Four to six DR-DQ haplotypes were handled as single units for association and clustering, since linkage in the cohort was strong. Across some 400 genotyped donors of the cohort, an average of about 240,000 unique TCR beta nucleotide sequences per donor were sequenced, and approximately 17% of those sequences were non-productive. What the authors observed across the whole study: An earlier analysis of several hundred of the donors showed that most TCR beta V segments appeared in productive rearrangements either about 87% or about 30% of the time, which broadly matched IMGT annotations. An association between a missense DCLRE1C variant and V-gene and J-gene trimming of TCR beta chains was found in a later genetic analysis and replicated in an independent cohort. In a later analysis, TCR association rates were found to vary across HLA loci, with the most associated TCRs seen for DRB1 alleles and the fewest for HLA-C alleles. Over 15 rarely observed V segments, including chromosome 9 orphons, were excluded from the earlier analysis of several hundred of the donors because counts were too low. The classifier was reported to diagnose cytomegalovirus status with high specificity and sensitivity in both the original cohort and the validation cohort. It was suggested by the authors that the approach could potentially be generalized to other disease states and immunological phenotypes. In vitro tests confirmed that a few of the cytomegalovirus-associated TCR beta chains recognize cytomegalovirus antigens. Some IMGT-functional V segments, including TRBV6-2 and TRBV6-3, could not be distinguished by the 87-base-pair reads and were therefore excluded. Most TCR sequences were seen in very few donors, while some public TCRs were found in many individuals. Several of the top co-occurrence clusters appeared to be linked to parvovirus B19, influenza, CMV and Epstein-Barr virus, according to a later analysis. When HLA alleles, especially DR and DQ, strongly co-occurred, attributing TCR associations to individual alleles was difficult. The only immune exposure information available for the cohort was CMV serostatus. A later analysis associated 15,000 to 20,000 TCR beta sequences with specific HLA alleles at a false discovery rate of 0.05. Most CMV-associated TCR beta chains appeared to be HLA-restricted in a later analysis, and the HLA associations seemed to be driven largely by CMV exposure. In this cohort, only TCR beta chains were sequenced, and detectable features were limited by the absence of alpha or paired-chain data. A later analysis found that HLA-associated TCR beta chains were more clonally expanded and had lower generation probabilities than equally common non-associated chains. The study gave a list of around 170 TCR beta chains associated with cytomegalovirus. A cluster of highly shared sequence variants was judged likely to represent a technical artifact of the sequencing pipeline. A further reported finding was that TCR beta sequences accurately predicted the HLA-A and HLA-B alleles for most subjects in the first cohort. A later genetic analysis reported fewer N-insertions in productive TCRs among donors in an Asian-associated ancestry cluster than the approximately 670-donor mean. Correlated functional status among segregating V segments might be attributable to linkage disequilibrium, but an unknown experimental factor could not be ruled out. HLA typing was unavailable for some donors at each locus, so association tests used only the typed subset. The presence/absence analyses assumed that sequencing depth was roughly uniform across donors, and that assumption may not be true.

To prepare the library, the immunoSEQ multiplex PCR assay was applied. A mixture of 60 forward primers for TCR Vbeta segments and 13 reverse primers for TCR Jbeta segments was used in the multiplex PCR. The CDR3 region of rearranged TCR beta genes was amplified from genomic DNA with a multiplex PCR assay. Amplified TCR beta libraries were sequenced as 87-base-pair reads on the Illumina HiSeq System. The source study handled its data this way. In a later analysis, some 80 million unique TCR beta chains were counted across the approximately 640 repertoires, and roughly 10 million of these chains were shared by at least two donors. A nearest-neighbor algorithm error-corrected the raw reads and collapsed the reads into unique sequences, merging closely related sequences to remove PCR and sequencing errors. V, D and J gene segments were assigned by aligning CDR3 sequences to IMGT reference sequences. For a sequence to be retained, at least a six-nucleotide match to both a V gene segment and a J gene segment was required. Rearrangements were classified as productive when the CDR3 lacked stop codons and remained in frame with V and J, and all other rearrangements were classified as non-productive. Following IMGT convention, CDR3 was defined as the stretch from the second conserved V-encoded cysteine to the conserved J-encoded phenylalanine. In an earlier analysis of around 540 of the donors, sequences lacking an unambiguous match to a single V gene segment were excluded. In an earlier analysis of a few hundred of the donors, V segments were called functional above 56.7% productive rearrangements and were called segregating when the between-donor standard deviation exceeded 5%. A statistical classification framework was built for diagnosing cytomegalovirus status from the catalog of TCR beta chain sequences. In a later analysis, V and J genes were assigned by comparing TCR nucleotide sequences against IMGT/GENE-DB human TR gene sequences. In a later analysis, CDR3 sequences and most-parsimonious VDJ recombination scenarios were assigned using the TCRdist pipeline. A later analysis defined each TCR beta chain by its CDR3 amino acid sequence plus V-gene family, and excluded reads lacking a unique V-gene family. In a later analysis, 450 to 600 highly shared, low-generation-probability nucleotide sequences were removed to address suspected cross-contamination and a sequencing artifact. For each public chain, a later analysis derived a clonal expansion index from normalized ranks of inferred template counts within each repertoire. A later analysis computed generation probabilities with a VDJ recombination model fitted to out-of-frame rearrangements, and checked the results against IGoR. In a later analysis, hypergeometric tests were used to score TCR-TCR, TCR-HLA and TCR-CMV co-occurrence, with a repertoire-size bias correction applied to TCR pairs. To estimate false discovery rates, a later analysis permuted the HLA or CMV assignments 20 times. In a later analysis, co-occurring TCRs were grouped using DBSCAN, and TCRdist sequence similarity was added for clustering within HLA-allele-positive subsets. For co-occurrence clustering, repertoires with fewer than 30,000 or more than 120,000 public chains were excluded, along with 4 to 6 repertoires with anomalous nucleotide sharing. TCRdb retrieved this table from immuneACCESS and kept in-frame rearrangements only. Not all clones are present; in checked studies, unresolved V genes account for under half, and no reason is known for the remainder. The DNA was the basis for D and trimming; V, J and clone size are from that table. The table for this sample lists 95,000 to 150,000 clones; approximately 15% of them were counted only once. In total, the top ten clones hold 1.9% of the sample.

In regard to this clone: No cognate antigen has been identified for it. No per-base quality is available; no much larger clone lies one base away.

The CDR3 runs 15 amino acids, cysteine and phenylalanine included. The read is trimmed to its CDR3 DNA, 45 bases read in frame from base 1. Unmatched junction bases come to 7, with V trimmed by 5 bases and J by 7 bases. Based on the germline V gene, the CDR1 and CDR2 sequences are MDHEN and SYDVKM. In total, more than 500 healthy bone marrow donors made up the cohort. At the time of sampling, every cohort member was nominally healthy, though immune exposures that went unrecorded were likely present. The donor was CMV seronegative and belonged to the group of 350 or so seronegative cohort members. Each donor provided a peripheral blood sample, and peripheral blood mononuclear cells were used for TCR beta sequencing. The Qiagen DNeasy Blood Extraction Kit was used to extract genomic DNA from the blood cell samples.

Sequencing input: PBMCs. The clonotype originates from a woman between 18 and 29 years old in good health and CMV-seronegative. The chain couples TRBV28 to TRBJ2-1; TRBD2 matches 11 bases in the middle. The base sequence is TGTGCCAGCAGTCTACTAGCGGGGGCGCGGAATGAGCAGTTCTTC. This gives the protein CASSLLAGARNEQFF.